The clone carrying this T cell receptor beta chain occurred many times. The antigen is unknown. V was shortened by 3 bases and J by 4 bases, with 13 bases between the two germline ends. This CDR3 is 15 amino acids long. The data derive from a study of early T cells in non-severe SARS-CoV-2 infection. In the study overall: It was bulk RNA from unsorted whole blood that was sequenced, and the chains were unpaired.

TCRdb processed the 5' RACE reads anew with MiXCR; each CDR3 protein has one entry. The sample has about 29,000 distinct CDR3 sequences, approximately 5.3% seen once. Findings and limits, study-wide: CD4 and private specificities were missed by VDJdb matching, which favored anti-spike CD8 responses.

Source material: whole blood. The sequence was obtained from an adult who was a healthcare worker with PCR-confirmed SARS-CoV-2 infection or an uninfected control (not recorded which). V is TRBV12-3 or TRBV12-4 and J is TRBJ1-5; D is perhaps TRBD1 (5 bases). CDR3 DNA sequence: TGTGCCAGCAGTTTGCTATCGGGGGGAAATCAGCCCCAGCATTTT. Translating gives CASSLLSGGNQPQHF.